This T cell receptor beta chain was identified during a study of response to subunit inactivated influenza vaccine. Broader study findings: There was a suggestion from the authors that each seasonal influenza vaccination recruits few new T cells.

TCRdb re-derived calls from the RT-PCR reads in MiXCR, one entry per CDR3 protein. Of 530,000 or so distinct CDR3 sequences in the sample, about 14% were seen once. The sample holds a few counts of this clonotype. What it recognizes is unknown. Germline V gene sequence: CDR1 SGHAT, CDR2 FQNNGV. The CDR3 consists of 16 residues. V lost 6 bases to trimming and J lost 4 bases, with 19 bases between them. The origin of this receptor is a man aged 45 to 65 who received an inactivated influenza vaccine. The material sequenced was PBMCs from blood, taken approximately 13 days after vaccination. The V gene is TRBV11-2, the J gene TRBJ1-3, with unresolved D. The CDR3 DNA reads TGTGCCAGCAGTATGGTGTTCCGTCCTGGAGGAAACACCATATATTTT. Encoded protein: CASSMVFRPGGNTIYF.